This entry describes one T cell receptor beta chain. Its antigen target is currently unknown. Per-base quality was not reported, and no clone a single base away is much larger than it. Via the germline V gene (reference sequence), CDR1 is LNHDA and CDR2 SQIVND. The CDR3 has 15 amino acids, counting the end cysteine and phenylalanine. The entry retains the CDR3 DNA only, 45 bases that are in frame from base 1. The germline V end is reduced by 1 base and the J end by 8 bases; junction bases left unmatched: 7. The record originates from a study of STAT5B mutations in CD4+ large granular lymphocyte leukemia (dated by TCRdb to between 2022 and 2023). Background for the entire study: Among healthy controls, the CDR3 'QG' motif was associated with a particular HLA allele. The TCRbeta repertoires of CD4+ T-cell large granular lymphocyte leukemia patients were compared with the TCRbeta repertoires of healthy blood donors. The purity of purified fractions was confirmed by flow cytometry on FACSCanto II or FACSVerse to exceed 95% among lymphocytes. Paper-wide results and their limitations: The data were not HLA-matched, and the higher clonality in CD4+ T-LGLL than in CD8+ T-LGLL could be due to the relatively small sample size. Greater clonality appeared to be present in CD4-sorted patient repertoires than in healthy CD4+ repertoires, and the difference was retained after the putative leukemic clones were removed. TRBV06-family usage was enriched among the top patient clones (8/27) compared with healthy controls (2/35). Main leukemic clonotypes were private to each patient, although under 30% appeared at low frequency in other patients' non-leukemic repertoires.

The healthy controls were around 35 blood donors, and the buffy coats of these donors were supplied by the Finnish Red Cross blood service. All TCR-sequenced material derived from peripheral blood: patient blood samples and healthy donor buffy coats. Peripheral blood mononuclear cells were isolated by Ficoll-Hypaque gradient centrifugation. For the healthy controls, CD4+ cells were obtained from buffy coats by magnetic purification. Genomic DNA was extracted with the Gentra Puregene Cell and Tissue kit and quantified on a Qubit 2.0 fluorometer. The immunoSEQ assay at survey resolution was applied to genomic DNA for sequencing of TCRbeta rearrangements. The paper's data handling went like this. In the TCR sequencing data, the lowest productive clonotype frequency that could be detected was 2.59 x 10-5. Analyses included only productive TCRbeta rearrangements, meaning complete and in-frame sequences. Clonality for each sample was calculated as Simpson clonality in the immunoSEQ Analyzer version 3.0. Clones were binned by frequency as very rare, small, medium, large (1-20%) or hyperexpanded (>20%). Generation probabilities were estimated with OLGA 1.2.3, V-gene circos plots were generated with VDJtools, specificities were searched for in VDJdb, and CDR3 motifs were identified with GLIPH. Here the immuneACCESS table is served through TCRdb, limited to in-frame sequences with V and J called. Missing clones are a known gap in these copies; in checked studies unresolved V genes cover under half, and the rest lacks a known reason. V and J calls and clone size are copied from that table; D and trimming were computed from the DNA. The sample table records around 29,000 clones; just under 80% of these occur just once. In total, the top ten clones hold around 1% of the sample.

Sequenced sample: CD4+ T cells from blood buffy coats. This receptor was identified in a human donor in good health. The V and J genes are TRBV19 and TRBJ1-4; 7 junctional bases match TRBD1. The CDR3 here reads CASSIGEGAEEKLFF. The DNA reads as follows: TGTGCCAGTAGTATAGGGGAGGGGGCTGAGGAAAAACTGTTTTTT.